The 30 T cell receptor beta chains below were found in one sample sequenced in a study of blood T cell repertoires in COVID-19. The assay was immunoSEQ multiplex PCR, and TCRdb's table has in-frame clones only and misses some. Here the sample spans about 170,000 clones, 88% being singletons. Sample: peripheral blood. Receptor source: a man in his 60s with acute or convalescent COVID-19.

The chain employs TRBV2 and TRBJ2-1; 14 bases match TRBD2. CDR3 length: 17 amino acids. Germline V gene lookup returns CDR1 SNHLY and CDR2 FYNNEI. V dropped 6 bases and J dropped 2; count of bases not matched to a gene: 6. The CDR3 is CASRIGLAGGAYNEQFF. The CDR3 nucleotides are TGTGCCAGCAGGATCGGACTAGCGGGAGGAGCCTACAATGAGCAGTTCTTC.

This chain uses TRBV7-8 with TRBJ1-1, with TRBD1 identical over 7 bases. Germline-derived CDR1 and CDR2 are SGHVS and FQNEAQ. The CDR3 totals 13 residues. Unmatched junction bases numbered 4, after V lost 5 bases and J lost 4 bases. The DNA for the CDR3 is TGTGCCAGCAGCCCACAGGGGCGCACTGAAGCTTTCTTT. Amino acid sequence: CASSPQGRTEAFF.

A few counts support this clone. CDR3 coding DNA: TGTGCCACCAGTGATACTACAGGCAGCTACGAGCAGTACTTC. Protein product: CATSDTTGSYEQYF. The V gene is TRBV24-1, the J gene TRBJ2-7; D might be TRBD1 (5 bases). The CDR3 is 14 amino acids. Trimming took off 3 bases at V and 3 bases at J, with 11 bases between the two ends. The germline CDR1 and CDR2 sequences are KGHDR and SFDVKD.

CDR3 amino acids: CAITATAQETQYF. DNA for the CDR3: TGTGCCATCACAGCCACAGCCCAAGAGACCCAGTACTTC. The chain joins TRBV10-3 to TRBJ2-5; D not resolved. V lost 7 bases to trimming and J lost 1 base, with 10 bases between them. Per germline, CDR1 ENHRY and CDR2 SYGVKD. The CDR3 runs 13 residues.

This clone came up a few times. The chain joins TRBV12-5 to TRBJ2-7; 14 bases match TRBD2. V lost 6 bases to trimming and J lost 6 bases; unmatched junction nucleotides: 13. CDR3 length equals 17 residues. Germline V gene data show CDR1 as LGHNT and CDR2 as FRNRAP. The CDR3 DNA follows: TGTGCTAGTGGCACTGGGACTAGCGGGAGCTCTTACCGCGAGCAGTACTTC. The encoded protein is CASGTGTSGSSYREQYF.

This chain links TRBV3-1 (or the pseudogene TRBV3-2) with TRBJ1-3; 8 nucleotides line up with TRBD1. The CDR3 loop spans 16 amino acids. J gave up 3 bases and V 4 bases, and 8 bases lay outside the gene matches. CDR1 is LGHDT and CDR2 is YNNKEL in the germline V gene (reference sequence). In nucleotides, the CDR3 is TGTGCCAGCAGCCGACGGACAGGGCCCGTTGGAAACACCATATATTTT. Its protein is CASSRRTGPVGNTIYF.

CDR3 nucleotide sequence: TGTGCCATCAGTTTACAGAATTCACCCCTCCACTTT. Translation: CAISLQNSPLHF. The chain couples TRBV10-3 to TRBJ1-6; D is undetermined. The CDR3 loop spans 12 amino acids. Germline V CDR1 and CDR2: ENHRY, SYGVKD. V lost 5 bases to trimming and J lost 7 bases, with 6 bases between them.

The chain combines TRBV12-5 with TRBJ1-2; 8 bases fit TRBD1. CDR1 LGHNT and CDR2 FRNRAP come from the germline V gene. The V and J ends lost 3 bases and 3 bases, in that order; junction bases with no gene match: 6. CDR3 length: 15 amino acids. CDR3 bases: TGTGCTAGTGGTTTCCGGACAGGGAAGGACTATGGCTACACCTTC. Translating it yields CASGFRTGKDYGYTF.

The V and J genes are TRBV3-1 (or the pseudogene TRBV3-2) and TRBJ2-2; D perhaps matches TRBD1 (5 bases). The CDR3 covers 16 residues. V lost 4 bases and J 2 bases, leaving 14 bases between the germline ends. Germline CDR1 reads LGHDT; CDR2 reads YNNKEL (reference sequence). DNA for the CDR3: TGTGCCAGCAGCCCCGGTAGGACAATAAACACCGGGGAGCTGTTTTTT. Translating it yields CASSPGRTINTGELFF.

The chain is built from TRBV7-3 and TRBJ2-3, with TRBD1 as a possible D gene (6 bases). Between the trimmed V and J ends, which lost 5 bases and 2 bases, there was a span of 17 bases. Per germline, CDR1 SGHTA and CDR2 FQGTGA. The CDR3 has 16 residues. CDR3 loop: CASSPLPRQATDTQYF. In DNA form, the CDR3 reads TGTGCCAGCAGCCCCCTACCCCGACAGGCCACAGATACGCAGTATTTT.

This chain connects TRBV5-1 to TRBJ2-7; 10 bases fit TRBD2. The V segment lost 4 bases and the J segment 2 bases; nucleotides outside the gene matches: 3. The CDR3 is 14 residues long. CDR1 SGHRS and CDR2 YFSETQ come from the germline V gene. The CDR3, as DNA: TGCGCCAGCAGCCCCGGGACTAGCGCCTACGAGCAGTACTTC. Residues: CASSPGTSAYEQYF. Full variable domain (outside the CDR3, taken from reference TRBV5-1 and TRBJ2-7): KAGVTQTPRYLIKTRGQQVTLSCSPISGHRSVSWYQQTPGQGLQFLFEYFSETQRNKGNFPGRFSGRQFSNSRSEMNVSTLELGDSALYLCASSPGTSAYEQYFGPGTRLTVT.

V usage is TRBV30 and J usage is TRBJ2-3, with TRBD2 matching 7 bases. The germline gives CDR1 GTSNPN, CDR2 SVGIG (reference sequence). The J segment lost 6 bases and the V segment lost 6 bases, leaving 12 bases of the junction unmatched. This CDR3 is built from 14 residues. In DNA, the CDR3 is TGTGCCTGCAATCCGAACCGAGCGGGGGATACGCAGTATTTT. Translated, it gives CACNPNRAGDTQYF.

Worth noting for this clone: The same CDR3 also results from other DNA sequences found in this sample. The chain has TRBV24-1 and TRBJ2-7, with 11 bases aligning to TRBD1. This CDR3 has 15 amino acids. Trimming at V came to 4 bases and at J to 2 bases, leaving 3 bases not matched to a gene. Germline CDR1 reads KGHDR; CDR2 reads SFDVKD. CDR3 region: CATSDPGQGAYEQYF. The CDR3 DNA sequence: TGTGCCACCAGTGACCCGGGACAGGGGGCCTACGAGCAGTACTTC.

The count of this clone is one. The rearrangement links TRBV5-6 to TRBJ2-6, with 8 positions matching TRBD1. The CDR3 contains 15 residues. Germline-derived CDR1 and CDR2 are SGHDT and YYEEEE. V was clipped by 4 bases and J by 2 bases; unmatched bases: 2. The CDR3 sequence is CASSGQGTGANVLTF. In DNA, the CDR3 is TGTGCCAGCAGCGGACAGGGAACTGGGGCCAACGTCCTGACTTTC.

The chain carries TRBV7-8 and TRBJ2-5, with TRBD2 matching over 12 bases. This CDR3 has 18 residues. V shed 0 bases, J shed 0 bases, and the junction held 5 bases outside the gene matches. CDR1 is SGHVS, CDR2 FQNEAQ, per germline. The CDR3 reads CASSLARLAGGNQETQYF. The DNA of the CDR3 is TGTGCCAGCAGCTTAGCGCGTCTAGCGGGGGGGAACCAAGAGACCCAGTACTTC.

This clone was seen a single time. The chain has TRBV7-3 and TRBJ2-5; 8 positions agree with TRBD1. In germline, CDR1 is SGHTA, CDR2 FQGTGA. Losses at the gene ends were 4 bases for V and 4 bases for J; bases not matched to a gene: 8. The CDR3 contains 15 residues. The CDR3 reads CASSYDRGKGETQYF. Written as DNA, the CDR3 is TGTGCCAGCAGCTACGACAGGGGCAAGGGAGAGACCCAGTACTTC.

In DNA, the CDR3 is TGTGCCAGCAGCTTAAAGCGGGTCAACACTGAAGCTTTCTTT. Its translation: CASSLKRVNTEAFF. This chain links TRBV7-9 with TRBJ1-1; D is unresolved. The V end lost 2 bases, the J end lost 2 bases, and 9 bases lay between the germline ends. Per germline, CDR1 SEHNR and CDR2 FQNEAQ (reference sequence). This CDR3 region has 14 residues.

This clone was recorded only once. V and J are TRBV6-5 and TRBJ2-7, with TRBD2 as a possible D gene (6 bases). Trimming removed 6 bases at V and 5 bases at J, with 14 bases between. This CDR3 comprises 13 residues. CDR1 and CDR2 (germline): MNHEY, SVGAGI. The CDR3 nucleotides are TGTGCCAGCAGAAGGGAGGAAACCCACGAGCAGTACTTC. Protein sequence: CASRREETHEQYF.

The chain combines TRBV6-6 with TRBJ2-4; D might be TRBD1 (5 bases). The CDR3 extends over 16 amino acids. Per the germline V gene, CDR1 is MNHNY and CDR2 is SVGAGI (reference sequence). V shed 2 bases and J shed 3 bases, with 14 bases lying between them. DNA of the CDR3: TGTGCCAGCAGTTACAAGTACCTTCAGGGCAAAAACATTCAGTACTTC. Protein: CASSYKYLQGKNIQYF.

J is TRBJ2-5 and V is TRBV2, with 7 bases matching TRBD1. With 4 bases clipped from V and 1 base from J, the junction kept 6 bases outside the gene matches. CDR3 length equals 15 residues. Germline CDR1 SNHLY, CDR2 FYNNEI. The CDR3 is CASSAVRQGQETQYF. CDR3 coding DNA: TGTGCCAGCAGTGCGGTAAGACAGGGCCAAGAGACCCAGTACTTC.

The rearrangement uses TRBV5-1 and TRBJ1-6, with TRBD1 matching 8 bases. Germline assignment: CDR1 SGHRS and CDR2 YFSETQ. Trimming cost V 6 bases and J 10 bases; bases outside gene matches: 12. The CDR3 extends over 15 amino acids. The CDR3 nucleotides read TGCGCCAGCACGACCTCGGGCAGGGGGCAATCACCCCTCCACTTT. This gives the protein CASTTSGRGQSPLHF.

CDR3 residues: CASSFQGQGADTIYF. CDR3 DNA: TGTGCCAGCAGTTTCCAGGGACAGGGGGCAGACACCATATATTTT. The chain combines TRBV27 with TRBJ1-3, with TRBD1 matching over 12 bases. V trimming: 3 bases; J trimming: 8 bases; junction bases outside the gene matches: 5. This CDR3 contains 15 residues. Germline V lookup: CDR1 MNHEY, CDR2 SMNVEV (reference sequence).

V usage is TRBV11-2 and J usage is TRBJ1-5; no reliable D call. The germline V gene encodes CDR1 SGHAT and CDR2 FQNNGV. This CDR3 contains 14 residues. V lost 2 bases, J lost 0 bases, and 5 bases lay in between. The CDR3, as DNA: TGTGCCAGCAGCTTAAGCGGTAGCAATCAGCCCCAGCATTTT. Residues: CASSLSGSNQPQHF.

The chain is built from TRBV2 and TRBJ1-1, with D hard to call. The CDR3 totals 16 residues. V lost 7 bases, J lost 1 base, and 19 bases lay in between. Germline assignment: CDR1 SNHLY and CDR2 FYNNEI. The CDR3, as DNA: TGTGCCAGCACCAAAGGAGGAGGGCAGAGGAACACTGAAGCTTTCTTT. Encoded protein: CASTKGGGQRNTEAFF.

The rearrangement joins TRBV11-3 to TRBJ2-3; 11 bases align to TRBD2. V lost 0 bases and J lost 7; bases outside the gene matches: 3. This CDR3 has 15 residues. Germline CDR1 and CDR2: SGHNT and YENEEA. CDR3 protein: CASSLEGTSGYTQYF. CDR3 nucleotide sequence: TGTGCCAGCAGCTTAGAGGGGACTAGCGGTTATACGCAGTATTTT. Looking up the rest from reference TRBV11-3 and TRBJ2-3 gives the full variable domain: EAGVVQSPRYKIIEKKQPVAFWCNPISGHNTLYWYLQNLGQGPELLIRYENEEAVDDSQLPKDRFSAERLKGVDSTLKIQPAELGDSAVYLCASSLEGTSGYTQYFGPGTRLTVL.

V is TRBV19 and J is TRBJ2-1, with a weak D call TRBD1 (5 bases). V gave up 1 base and J gave up 0 bases, with 10 bases separating them. The CDR3 is 16 residues long. CDR1 and CDR2 from the germline V gene are LNHDA and SQIVND (reference sequence). CDR3 sequence: CASSIVGVVSYNEQFF. DNA for the CDR3: TGTGCCAGTAGTATAGTAGGGGTAGTCTCCTACAATGAGCAGTTCTTC.

The chain is built from TRBV19 and TRBJ2-1; TRBD1 aligns across 11 bases. CDR1 is LNHDA, CDR2 SQIVND, per germline (reference sequence). The ends lost 4 bases at V and 10 bases at J; junction bases unmatched: 6. This CDR3 comprises 14 residues. The CDR3 protein is CASSTGTGGLEQFF. CDR3 DNA: TGTGCCAGTAGTACAGGGACAGGGGGACTGGAGCAGTTCTTC.

V and J are TRBV7-3 and TRBJ1-6, with D maybe TRBD1 (5 bases). V shed 5 bases and J shed 8 bases, with 13 bases lying between them. This CDR3 has 14 residues. Per germline, CDR1 SGHTA and CDR2 FQGTGA. CDR3 loop: CASSPQGGDSPLHF. DNA of the CDR3: TGTGCCAGCAGCCCGCAGGGAGGTGATTCACCCCTCCACTTT.

J is TRBJ1-2 and V is TRBV27; D may be TRBD1 (6 bases). V lost 0 bases and J 4 bases, leaving 12 bases between the germline ends. Germline V CDR1 and CDR2: MNHEY, SMNVEV (reference sequence). This CDR3 has 15 residues. This CDR3 is CASSLSWQGIYGYTF. The CDR3 DNA is TGTGCCAGCAGTTTATCGTGGCAGGGGATCTATGGCTACACCTTC.

The chain carries TRBV18 and TRBJ2-7, with 9 positions matching TRBD1. V was pared by 2 bases and J by 3 bases, with 11 bases of the junction left unmatched. Germline loops: CDR1 KGHSH, CDR2 LQKENI. The CDR3 has 17 residues. CDR3 loop: CASSPALYGQGNYEQYF. For the CDR3, the DNA is TGTGCCAGCTCACCAGCCCTATACGGACAGGGGAACTACGAGCAGTACTTC.